Described below is a single T cell receptor beta chain sequence and its context. This sample is drawn from a study of blood T cell repertoires in COVID-19. Sequencing used immunoSEQ multiplex PCR; TCRdb keeps in-frame clones, though not all of them. The sample lists some 420,000 clones, over 75% seen once, with 0.95% to 1.3% in the top ten. The source is a man aged 25 to 40 who had recovered from COVID-19. Sequenced input: PBMCs or T cells enriched from blood (not recorded which).

The CDR3 here is CASSGDNMNTGELFF. The CDR3 DNA is TGTGCCAGCAGTGGGGACAACATGAACACCGGGGAGCTGTTTTTT. This chain uses TRBV6-2 or TRBV6-3 with TRBJ2-2; tentative D call: TRBD1 (6 bases). The CDR3 is made up of 15 amino acids. Trimming removed 5 bases from V and 1 base from J, with 11 bases in between. The germline gives CDR1 MNHEY, CDR2 SVGEGT.